The 19 T cell receptor beta chains given below trace back to one sample, sequenced in a study of T cell changes during pregnancy in multiple sclerosis. Libraries were prepared by immunoSEQ multiplex PCR; TCRdb keeps only in-frame clonotypes and omits some of them. The sample shows tens of thousands of clones, 90% to 95% of them seen only once. Material: CD8+ T cells from peripheral blood mononuclear cells, obtained after pregnancy. Every receptor here comes from a female donor with multiple sclerosis, enrolled in a pregnancy study.

The chain recombines TRBV9 with TRBJ2-5; possible D gene TRBD2, 6 bases. Near its end, the DNA agrees better with TRBJ2-7, so the J call may be wrong. The CDR3 totals 14 residues. Germline V gene lookup returns CDR1 SGDLS and CDR2 YYNGEE. The CDR3 coding sequence is TGTGCCAGCAGCGTAGGTGGGGGGACCTACGAGCAGTACTTC. Translated: CASSVGGGTYEQYF.

The chain combines TRBV7-8 with TRBJ1-5; TRBD1 aligns across 11 bases. The CDR3 totals 16 residues. CDR1 and CDR2 (germline): SGHVS, FQNEAQ. V dropped 4 bases and J dropped 6; count of bases not matched to a gene: 8. The CDR3 sequence is CASSSAGQGVGQPQHF. Written as DNA, the CDR3 is TGTGCCAGCAGCTCCGCGGGACAGGGGGTTGGTCAGCCCCAGCATTTT. The entire variable domain, with the rest obtained from reference TRBV7-8 and TRBJ1-5, is as follows: GAGVSQSPRYKVAKRGQDVALRCDPISGHVSLFWYQQALGQGPEFLTYFQNEAQLDKSGLPSDRFFAERPEGSVSTLKIQRTQQEDSAVYLCASSSAGQGVGQPQHFGDGTRLSIL.

The V gene is TRBV5-5, the J gene TRBJ2-7; 8 nucleotides match TRBD1. Trimming at V came to 1 base and at J to 5 bases, leaving 2 bases not matched to a gene. CDR1 is SGHKS and CDR2 is YYEKEE in the germline V gene (reference sequence). This CDR3 has 13 amino acids. CDR3 sequence reads: CASSLPGGDEQYF. CDR3 sequence (DNA): TGTGCCAGCAGCTTGCCAGGGGGCGACGAGCAGTACTTC.

V gene TRBV14 combines with J gene TRBJ2-2; D is unclear. Trimming left V 6 bases short and J 2 bases short, with 13 bases between. Germline-derived CDR1 and CDR2 are SGHDN and FVKESK. The CDR3 sequence is 15 residues long. CDR3 DNA: TGTGCCAGCAGAGTGGGCTCCTATAACACCGGGGAGCTGTTTTTT. Its translation is CASRVGSYNTGELFF. The full variable domain, with the rest looked up from reference TRBV14 and TRBJ2-2, is EAGVTQFPSHSVIEKGQTVTLRCDPISGHDNLYWYRRVMGKEIKFLLHFVKESKQDESGMPNNRFLAERTGGTYSTLKVQPAELEDSGVYFCASRVGSYNTGELFFGEGSRLTVL.

The chain combines TRBV9 with TRBJ2-1, with 7 bases matching TRBD1. Losses at the gene ends were 4 bases for V and 6 bases for J; bases not matched to a gene: 7. The CDR3 has 14 residues. Germline CDR1 reads SGDLS; CDR2 reads YYNGEE. The CDR3 DNA sequence: TGTGCCAGCAGCCTTGGACAGGCCCCCAATGAGCAGTTCTTC. As protein: CASSLGQAPNEQFF.

The V call is TRBV7-9, the J call TRBJ1-1; no clear D gene. The germline gives CDR1 SEHNR, CDR2 FQNEAQ (reference sequence). The CDR3 is made up of 12 amino acids. Trimming removed 0 bases from V and 7 bases from J, with 6 bases in between. The CDR3 region is CASSLAGSEAFF. Here the CDR3 DNA reads TGTGCCAGCAGCTTAGCGGGGAGTGAAGCTTTCTTT. The full variable domain, completed using reference TRBV7-9 and TRBJ1-1, is DTGVSQNPRHKITKRGQNVTFRCDPISEHNRLYWYRQTLGQGPEFLTYFQNEAQLEKSRLLSDRFSAERPKGSFSTLEIQRTEQGDSAMYLCASSLAGSEAFFGQGTRLTVV.

This clone has only a few counts. The genes are TRBV6-6 and TRBJ1-5; maybe TRBD1 (5 bases). The CDR3 has 14 amino acids. V lost 5 bases, J lost 2 bases, and 10 bases lay in between. CDR1 is MNHNY, CDR2 SVGAGI, per germline (reference sequence). The CDR3 sequence is CASSVAQGNQPQHF. CDR3 in DNA: TGTGCCAGCAGTGTAGCACAGGGCAATCAGCCCCAGCATTTT.

This chain links TRBV10-2 with TRBJ2-7, with D perhaps matching TRBD1 (6 bases). V lost 0 bases to trimming and J lost 3 bases, with 12 bases between them. Germline CDR1 and CDR2: WSHSY and SAAADI. The CDR3 is 15 amino acids. CDR3 nucleotides: TGCGCCAGCAGTGAGTCCCCCGGCAGGGGCTACGAGCAGTACTTC. This translates into CASSESPGRGYEQYF.

This chain links TRBV12-5 with TRBJ1-5; D is undetermined. The CDR3 consists of 17 residues. V was clipped by 0 bases and J by 1 base, with 13 bases between them. CDR1 and CDR2 from the germline V gene are LGHNT and FRNRAP. In DNA form, the CDR3 reads TGTGCTAGTGGTTTGGTACGGGAGGGCGGCAGCAATCAGCCCCAGCATTTT. It is translated as CASGLVREGGSNQPQHF.

The chain uses TRBV28 and TRBJ2-4, with TRBD1 identical over 8 bases. Germline assignment: CDR1 MDHEN and CDR2 SYDVKM. V lost 6 bases to trimming and J lost 1 base; unmatched junction nucleotides: 5. The CDR3 has 15 amino acids. The DNA for the CDR3 is TGTGCCAGCAGCCCCAGGGGGCCGGCCAAAAACATTCAGTACTTC. Translated, it gives CASSPRGPAKNIQYF.

The gene calls are TRBV4-3 and TRBJ1-6; TRBD1 matches 11 bases. The CDR3 contains 16 residues. V gave up 1 base and J gave up 8 bases; unmatched junction bases: 4. Germline V gene sequence: CDR1 LGHNA, CDR2 YSLEER. The CDR3 sequence is CASSQGRDRGDSPLHF. The CDR3 coding sequence is TGCGCCAGCAGCCAAGGGAGGGACAGGGGGGATTCACCCCTCCACTTT.

J is TRBJ2-3 and V is TRBV4-2; 7 bases align to TRBD2. This CDR3 comprises 17 residues. The V gene's germline CDR1 is LGHNA and CDR2 YNFKEQ. V was clipped by 4 bases and J by 2 bases; unmatched bases: 12. DNA of the CDR3: TGTGCCAGCAGCCCTCGACTAGCTGGGACCCCCACAGATACGCAGTATTTT. This codes for CASSPRLAGTPTDTQYF.

This clone was recorded only once. The V gene is TRBV19, the J gene TRBJ1-1, with 8 bases fitting TRBD1. Germline V gene data show CDR1 as LNHDA and CDR2 as SQIVND (reference sequence). V dropped 6 bases and J dropped 3; count of bases not matched to a gene: 15. The CDR3 extends over 17 amino acids. CDR3 sequence reads: CASSLNRDRPTDTEAFF. The CDR3 nucleotides are TGTGCCAGTAGCTTGAACCGGGACAGGCCGACGGACACTGAAGCTTTCTTT. The full variable domain, rest sourced from reference TRBV19 and TRBJ1-1, is DGGITQSPKYLFRKEGQNVTLSCEQNLNHDAMYWYRQDPGQGLRLIYYSQIVNDFQKGDIAEGYSVSREKKESFPLTVTSAQKNPTAFYLCASSLNRDRPTDTEAFFGQGTRLTVV.

This clone was counted once. V gene TRBV6-4 combines with J gene TRBJ2-2; 7 nucleotides align to TRBD1. V was pared by 2 bases and J by 2 bases, with 5 bases of the junction left unmatched. Germline CDR1 and CDR2: MRHNA and SNTAGT. The CDR3 has 16 residues. CDR3 sequence reads: CASSDGYRGNTGELFF. DNA of the CDR3: TGTGCCAGCAGTGACGGGTACAGGGGAAACACCGGGGAGCTGTTTTTT.

The chain combines TRBV27 with TRBJ2-7; D is unclear. The V and J ends lost 0 bases and 0 bases respectively, with 6 bases between them. Germline CDR1 and CDR2: MNHEY and SMNVEV (reference sequence). The CDR3 loop spans 14 amino acids. The CDR3 bases are TGTGCCAGCAGTTTATCCAGGTCCTCCTACGAGCAGTACTTC. It is translated as CASSLSRSSYEQYF.

The rearrangement links TRBV11-2 to TRBJ2-1, with D maybe TRBD2 (6 bases). The CDR3 runs to 14 residues. The V and J ends lost 5 bases and 7 bases respectively, with 15 bases between them. Germline V lookup: CDR1 SGHAT, CDR2 FQNNGV. Here the CDR3 reads CASSPGLQTNEQFF. CDR3 bases: TGTGCCAGCAGCCCGGGACTCCAGACGAATGAGCAGTTCTTC. Based on the CDR3 plus reference TRBV11-2 and TRBJ2-1, the full variable domain is EAGVAQSPRYKIIEKRQSVAFWCNPISGHATLYWYQQILGQGPKLLIQFQNNGVVDDSQLPKDRFSAERLKGVDSTLKIQPAKLEDSAVYLCASSPGLQTNEQFFGPGTRLTVL.

V usage is TRBV12-5 and J usage is TRBJ1-1; 11 positions match TRBD1. The CDR3 covers 14 residues. Germline V gene data show CDR1 as LGHNT and CDR2 as FRNRAP. Trimming removed 5 bases from V and 7 bases from J; junction bases left unmatched: 6. CDR3 sequence reads: CASGASGTGGEAFF. CDR3 sequence (DNA): TGTGCTAGTGGTGCCTCCGGGACAGGGGGTGAAGCTTTCTTT.

This chain links TRBV7-9 with TRBJ1-4; 7 nucleotides agree with TRBD1. From germline, CDR1 is SEHNR and CDR2 FQNEAQ (reference sequence). The trim removed 5 bases at V and 0 bases at J, leaving 12 bases unmatched. The CDR3 is made up of 18 amino acids. CDR3 sequence (DNA): TGTGCCAGCAGCACAGTACAGGGGCCGCTTGCAACTAATGAAAAACTGTTTTTT. This gives the protein CASSTVQGPLATNEKLFF.

The rearrangement joins TRBV7-9 to TRBJ1-2; D perhaps matches TRBD1 (5 bases). The CDR3 has 15 residues. From germline, CDR1 is SEHNR and CDR2 FQNEAQ (reference sequence). Trimming removed 5 bases from V and 0 bases from J, with 13 bases in between. DNA of the CDR3: TGTGCCAGCAGCGGACCGGACATTACTAACTATGGCTACACCTTC. This translates into CASSGPDITNYGYTF.